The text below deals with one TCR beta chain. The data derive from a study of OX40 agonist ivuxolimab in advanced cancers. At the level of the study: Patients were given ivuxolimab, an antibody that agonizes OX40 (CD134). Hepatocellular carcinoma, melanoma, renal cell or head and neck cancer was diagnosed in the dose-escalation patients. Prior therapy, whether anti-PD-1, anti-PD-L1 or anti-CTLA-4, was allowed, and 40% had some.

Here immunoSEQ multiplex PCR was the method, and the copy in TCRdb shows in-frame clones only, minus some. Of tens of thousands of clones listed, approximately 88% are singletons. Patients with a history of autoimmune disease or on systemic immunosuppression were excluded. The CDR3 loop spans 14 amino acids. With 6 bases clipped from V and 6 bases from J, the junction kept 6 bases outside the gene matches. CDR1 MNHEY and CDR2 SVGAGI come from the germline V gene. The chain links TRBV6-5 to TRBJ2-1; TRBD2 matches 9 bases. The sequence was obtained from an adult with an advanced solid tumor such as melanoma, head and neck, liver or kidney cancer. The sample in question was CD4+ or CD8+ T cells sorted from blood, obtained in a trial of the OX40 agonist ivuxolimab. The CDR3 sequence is CASRLTSGTNEQFF. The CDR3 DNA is TGTGCCAGCAGGCTGACTAGCGGCACCAATGAGCAGTTCTTC.